This T cell receptor beta chain was captured in a study of T cells expressing NK-cell markers. Across the whole study: Sorted CD3+CD56-NKG2C+, CD3+CD56+NKG2C- and CD3+CD56+NKG2C+ T cells were the source of the TCR beta repertoires. Study results and limitations: In several donors, dominant clonotypes made up about 28.3-60.1% of CD3+CD56-NKG2C+ cells.

From the 5' RACE reads, TCRdb lists one entry per CDR3 protein and no DNA. Found here are some 450,000 distinct CDR3 sequences; the top ten clones hold more than 7%. About this clonotype: No antigen is known for it.

Sequenced material: blood T cells: a sorted CD56 or NKG2C T cell subset, CD4+ or CD8+ T cells, or bulk PBMC T cells (not recorded which). The TCR was taken from a woman between 18 and 70 years old in good health.

CDR3 protein: CASEVAGGNEQFF. The chain has TRBV3-1 and TRBJ2-1; no DNA is available, so the TRBD2 call from TCRdb remains unchecked. CDR1 is LGHDT and CDR2 is YNNKEL in the germline V gene (reference sequence). The CDR3 runs 13 residues.